One and the same sample provided the 20 T cell receptor beta chains below, sequenced in a study of long-term antiretroviral therapy in people with HIV. They ran version v3.0 of the immunoSEQ assay at survey level. Measured with immunoSEQ multiplex PCR; TCRdb has only the in-frame clones, and not every one. The sample has approximately 23,000 clones, about 88% seen once; the top ten hold around 4.7%. The sequencing here drew on unsorted PBMCs, taken roughly 2.6 years after starting antiretroviral therapy. Every receptor here comes from a man aged 40-50 years with HIV.

V gene TRBV6-5 combines with J gene TRBJ2-5; D is tentatively TRBD1 or TRBD2 (6 bases each). The CDR3 is made up of 14 amino acids. Germline V lookup: CDR1 MNHEY, CDR2 SVGAGI. The germline V and J ends were trimmed by 6 bases and 1 base, with 12 bases remaining between them. CDR3 DNA: TGTGCCAGCAGGAGGGGGGCCTCCCAAGAGACCCAGTACTTC. It translates to CASRRGASQETQYF.

Within the sample, this clone is medium-sized. The chain links TRBV9 to TRBJ2-2; TRBD1 might be the D (5 bases). Germline values: CDR1 SGDLS, CDR2 YYNGEE. V lost 0 bases and J 2 bases, leaving 11 bases between the germline ends. CDR3 length equals 16 residues. The CDR3 nucleotides are TGTGCCAGCAGCGTAGTGGCAGGGTTTAACACCGGGGAGCTGTTTTTT. This encodes CASSVVAGFNTGELFF.

The CDR3 sequence: CAISSVAQSTDTQYF. The DNA of the CDR3 is TGTGCCATCAGTTCCGTTGCGCAGAGCACAGATACGCAGTATTTT. The gene calls are TRBV10-3 and TRBJ2-3; D remains ambiguous. The CDR3 length is 15 residues. The germline gives CDR1 ENHRY, CDR2 SYGVKD. V was trimmed by 5 bases and J by 0 bases, leaving 12 bases between them.

V is TRBV4-3 and J is TRBJ2-2; 8 bases are shared with TRBD2. Germline V CDR1 and CDR2: LGHNA, YSLEER. J was trimmed by 4 bases and V by 0 bases; bases with no gene match: 10. The CDR3 has 18 amino acids. This CDR3 is CASSQDLRGGLSTGELFF. CDR3 bases: TGCGCCAGCAGCCAAGATTTACGGGGGGGCTTGAGCACCGGGGAGCTGTTTTTT.

The gene calls are TRBV4-1 and TRBJ2-7, with D uncertain. V lost 1 base and J lost 2, with 9 bases in between. Germline CDR1 and CDR2: MGHRA and YSYEKL. There are 14 residues in the CDR3. CDR3 amino acids: CASSQGGDTYEQYF. The DNA of the CDR3 is TGCGCCAGCAGCCAAGGCGGTGATACCTACGAGCAGTACTTC.

The chain is built from TRBV7-6 and TRBJ2-7; 9 bases are a match to TRBD1. This CDR3 spans 16 amino acids. In germline, CDR1 is SGHVS, CDR2 FNYEAQ. The V and J ends lost 5 bases and 2 bases, in that order; junction bases with no gene match: 10. As DNA, the CDR3 is TGTGCCAGCAGCCCTCGACCGGGACAGGGAACCTACGAGCAGTACTTC. Its protein is CASSPRPGQGTYEQYF.

This clone was detected once. V and J are TRBV5-5 and TRBJ2-7; no clear D gene. This CDR3 comprises 15 residues. Trimming pared 4 bases from V and 3 bases from J, leaving 17 bases between. The germline V gene encodes CDR1 SGHKS and CDR2 YYEKEE (reference sequence). CDR3 region: CASSMSTDGSYEQYF. The CDR3 region has the DNA TGTGCCAGCAGCATGTCCACGGACGGAAGCTACGAGCAGTACTTC.

V usage is TRBV6-5 and J usage is TRBJ2-1, with a tentative D call TRBD2 (6 bases). The CDR3 extends over 13 amino acids. V was shortened by 5 bases and J by 9 bases, with 14 bases between the two germline ends. CDR1 and CDR2 (germline): MNHEY, SVGAGI. The CDR3 protein is CASSPSSAGEQFF. CDR3 DNA: TGTGCCAGCAGTCCCTCTAGCGCGGGTGAGCAGTTCTTC.

The J gene is TRBJ2-2, the V gene TRBV30, with 11 bases lining up with TRBD2. CDR1 is GTSNPN and CDR2 is SVGIG in the germline V gene (reference sequence). The CDR3 length is 15 residues. V was pared by 3 bases and J by 6 bases, with 6 bases of the junction left unmatched. The CDR3 bases are TGTGCCTGGAGCCCGACTAGCGGGGTTTCCGGGGAGCTGTTTTTT. The encoded protein is CAWSPTSGVSGELFF.

V gene TRBV5-5 combines with J gene TRBJ2-1, with D perhaps matching TRBD1 or TRBD2 (6 bases each). Trimming removed 6 bases at V and 9 bases at J, with 19 bases between. Germline V lookup: CDR1 SGHKS, CDR2 YYEKEE (reference sequence). The CDR3 loop spans 14 amino acids. The CDR3 sequence: CASTRGGIPVEQFF. The CDR3 bases are TGTGCCAGCACCCGAGGGGGGATCCCCGTTGAGCAGTTCTTC. Filled out from reference TRBV5-5 and TRBJ2-1, the complete variable domain reads DAGVTQSPTHLIKTRGQQVTLRCSPISGHKSVSWYQQVLGQGPQFIFQYYEKEERGRGNFPDRFSARQFPNYSSELNVNALLLGDSALYLCASTRGGIPVEQFFGPGTRLTVL.

This clone was observed a single time. The chain links TRBV6-5 to TRBJ1-5; 7 nucleotides align to TRBD1. This CDR3 has 13 residues. V trimming: 8 bases; J trimming: 4 bases; junction bases outside the gene matches: 5. Germline CDR1 is MNHEY and CDR2 is SVGAGI. CDR3 in DNA: TGTGCCAGCGGGAGGACAGGTAATCAGCCCCAGCATTTT. Translating it yields CASGRTGNQPQHF.

This clone was seen only a few times. The V gene is TRBV29-1, the J gene TRBJ1-5, with 7 bases fitting TRBD1. This CDR3 contains 12 residues. Germline V gene data show CDR1 as SQVTM and CDR2 as ANQGSEA. V was clipped by 4 bases and J by 5 bases; unmatched bases: 2. DNA for the CDR3: TGCAGCGTTGGAGGGGGCCATCAGCCCCAGCATTTT. Protein sequence: CSVGGGHQPQHF.

The chain uses TRBV5-1 and TRBJ2-2; no clear D gene. The CDR3 length is 14 residues. Per germline, CDR1 SGHRS and CDR2 YFSETQ. V was trimmed by 0 bases and J by 4 bases, leaving 7 bases between them. The CDR3 region is CASSLGRTTGELFF. Written as DNA, the CDR3 is TGCGCCAGCAGCTTGGGACGAACCACCGGGGAGCTGTTTTTT.

The chain uses TRBV29-1 and TRBJ2-1, with 8 positions matching TRBD2. The germline V gene encodes CDR1 SQVTM and CDR2 ANQGSEA. The V and J ends lost 6 bases and 3 bases, in that order; junction bases with no gene match: 7. This CDR3 is 14 amino acids long. The CDR3 DNA sequence: TGCAGCGTAACCCCGGGACTAGACTACAATGAGCAGTTCTTC. Amino acids: CSVTPGLDYNEQFF.

The chain uses TRBV5-4 and TRBJ1-6; the D is unclear. This CDR3 region has 18 residues. With 3 bases removed from V and 2 bases from J, the gap between germline ends came to 18 bases. Germline V CDR1 and CDR2: SGHNT, YYREEE (reference sequence). The CDR3 is CASSSAVPSGAYNSPLHF. The DNA of the CDR3 is TGTGCCAGCAGCTCGGCCGTCCCCTCGGGAGCCTATAATTCACCCCTCCACTTT.

The chain employs TRBV5-1 and TRBJ1-4, with D tentatively TRBD1 (5 bases). V was pared by 0 bases and J by 5 bases, with 11 bases between. The germline gives CDR1 SGHRS, CDR2 YFSETQ. The CDR3 covers 15 residues. DNA of the CDR3: TGCGCCAGCAGCTTGGGAAGGGGATTCAATGAAAAACTGTTTTTT. This sequence encodes CASSLGRGFNEKLFF.

The sample holds a few counts of this clone. The chain is built from TRBV2 and TRBJ2-5; 9 bases line up with TRBD1. This CDR3 is 14 amino acids long. The ends lost 4 bases at V and 3 bases at J; junction bases unmatched: 3. The germline CDR1 and CDR2 sequences are SNHLY and FYNNEI. Written as DNA, the CDR3 is TGTGCCAGCAGTGGGGACAGGGCAAAAGAGACCCAGTACTTC. Its protein is CASSGDRAKETQYF.

The genes are TRBV28 and TRBJ2-7; TRBD1 aligns across 10 bases. CDR3 size: 16 residues. V trimming: 5 bases; J trimming: 1 base; junction bases outside the gene matches: 8. CDR1 and CDR2 (germline): MDHEN, SYDVKM. This CDR3 reads CASSPLTGGRSYEQYF. For the CDR3, the DNA is TGTGCCAGCAGTCCCTTGACAGGGGGCCGTTCCTACGAGCAGTACTTC.

The chain carries TRBV2 and TRBJ2-1; D is unresolved. V was cut by 2 bases and J by 4 bases, with 24 bases left in between. The CDR3 is made up of 19 amino acids. The germline V gene encodes CDR1 SNHLY and CDR2 FYNNEI. In DNA form, the CDR3 reads TGTGCCAGCAGTGAAACTCCTTATCCGGCCCCCACTTTATACAATGAGCAGTTCTTC. Translated: CASSETPYPAPTLYNEQFF.

The chain couples TRBV6-1 to TRBJ1-4; D remains ambiguous. This CDR3 is 14 amino acids long. V gave up 2 bases and J gave up 6 bases, with 10 bases separating them. Looked up from germline, CDR1 is MNHNS and CDR2 is SASEGT. CDR3 DNA sequence: TGTGCCAGCAGTGAACCTGGTGGGGATGAAAAACTGTTTTTT. Translation gives CASSEPGGDEKLFF.